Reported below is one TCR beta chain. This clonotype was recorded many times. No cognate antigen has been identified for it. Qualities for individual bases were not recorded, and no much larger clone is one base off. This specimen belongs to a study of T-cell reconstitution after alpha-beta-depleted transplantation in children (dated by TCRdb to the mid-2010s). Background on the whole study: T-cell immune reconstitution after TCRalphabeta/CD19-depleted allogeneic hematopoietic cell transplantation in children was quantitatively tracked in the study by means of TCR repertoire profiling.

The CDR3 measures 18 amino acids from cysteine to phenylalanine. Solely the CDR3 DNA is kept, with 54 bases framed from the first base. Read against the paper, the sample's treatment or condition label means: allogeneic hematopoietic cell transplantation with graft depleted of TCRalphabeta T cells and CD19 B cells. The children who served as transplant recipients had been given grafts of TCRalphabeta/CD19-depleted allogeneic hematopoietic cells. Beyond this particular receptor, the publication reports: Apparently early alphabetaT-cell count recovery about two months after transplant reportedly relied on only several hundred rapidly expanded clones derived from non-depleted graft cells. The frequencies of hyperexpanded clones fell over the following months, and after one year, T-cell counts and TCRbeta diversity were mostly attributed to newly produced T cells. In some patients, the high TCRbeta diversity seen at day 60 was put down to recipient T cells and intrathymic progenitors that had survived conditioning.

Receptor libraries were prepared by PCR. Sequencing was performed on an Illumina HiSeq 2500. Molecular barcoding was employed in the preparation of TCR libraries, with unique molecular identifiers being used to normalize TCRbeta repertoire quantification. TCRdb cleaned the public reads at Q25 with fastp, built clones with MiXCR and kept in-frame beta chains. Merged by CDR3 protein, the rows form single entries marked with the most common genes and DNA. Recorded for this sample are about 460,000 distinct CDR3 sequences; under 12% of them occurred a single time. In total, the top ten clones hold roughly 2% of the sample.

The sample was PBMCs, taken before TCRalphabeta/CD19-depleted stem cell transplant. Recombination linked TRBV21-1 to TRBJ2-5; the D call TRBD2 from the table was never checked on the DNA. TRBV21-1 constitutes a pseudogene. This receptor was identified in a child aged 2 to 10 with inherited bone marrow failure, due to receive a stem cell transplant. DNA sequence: TGTGCCAGCAGCACTATCGGGACTAGTAATCGGGCTCAAGAGACCCAGTACTTC. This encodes CASSTIGTSNRAQETQYF.